The source of this TCR beta chain is a study of shared clonotypes between healthy human individuals. Study overall: Three CD4 naive, three CD4 memory, two CD8 naive and one CD8 memory plate were used per donor.

Some clones are missing from TCRdb's copy, which holds only in-frame ones; the method was immunoSEQ multiplex PCR. Of approximately 2.3 million clones in the sample, approximately 93% are singletons; the top ten hold 0.39%. This TCR came from a man aged 18-30 years in good health. Some clones in this sample may be carry-over from other donors' samples. Material: naive CD4+ T cells from PBMCs. Subset defined: CD45RA+ positively selected.

The CDR3 spells CASSAAGYTYEQYF. In DNA form, the CDR3 reads TGTGCCAGCAGTGCCGCAGGGTATACCTACGAGCAGTACTTC. J is TRBJ2-7 and V is TRBV6-1; perhaps TRBD1 as D (5 bases). Trimming left V 4 bases short and J 2 bases short, with 12 bases between. CDR1 and CDR2 from the germline V gene are MNHNS and SASEGT. There are 14 residues in the CDR3.